This record looks at one T cell receptor beta chain sequence and its context. The target of this receptor is not known. Base qualities are not at hand, and no much larger clone is one base apart. This sample is part of a study of blood T cell repertoires in COVID-19 (dated by TCRdb to about 2020). Background on the whole study: Samples covering the acute and convalescent phases of COVID-19 were provided by collaborators in the United States, Italy and Spain. The prospective study material was composed of cDNA or gDNA derived from T cells, B-cell-depleted T cells, or PBMCs. The dataset comprised deeply sampled blood TCRbeta repertoires from subjects exposed to, actively infected with, or recovered from COVID-19. The repertoires were released in a freely available public database intended as a resource for research on the immune response to SARS-CoV-2. The samples were drawn from the first 160 participants of the ongoing ImmuneRACE study and from under 1,500 subjects provided by 6 global collaborators. Sample metadata almost always included a de-identified subject ID, COVID-19 status, age in years and sex. Where available, HLA class I and class II types were obtained from metadata supplied by the sample provider rather than from assay-based typing.

TCRbeta CDR3 regions were amplified from genomic DNA using the immunoSEQ Assay, a bias-controlled multiplex PCR. On the authors' methods: The number of nucleated cells in each sample was estimated from the amplification of reference gene primers within the assay. Sequence reads were collapsed and filtered to measure the absolute abundance of every unique TCRbeta CDR3 rearrangement. Productive Simpson clonality was computed per sample as the square root of Simpson's diversity index over productive rearrangements. Imported from immuneACCESS, the table was reduced by TCRdb to in-frame sequences with V and J called. These copies leave out some clones; in studies compared against another copy, an unresolved V gene accounts for under half, and the cause of the remainder is not known. That table is the source of V, J and clone size, and D and trimming were worked out from the DNA. This sample gives fewer than 400,000 clones in total; 80% to 95% of them show up just once. Roughly 18% of the sample rests with the top ten.

The cysteine opens and the phenylalanine closes a CDR3 of 13 amino acids. Left in the record is the CDR3 DNA by itself, 39 bases read in frame from the first base. The germline V gene yields SGHRS for CDR1 and YFSETQ for CDR2. Relative to germline, V is 4 bases shorter and J is 3 bases shorter, with 8 bases between their ends. Participants in the prospective study were enrolled through a virtual design, were aged roughly 18 to 90 years, and lived in roughly 25 United States geographic areas. In the prospective study, participants were assigned to cohorts based on the clinical history participants reported in a screening survey and a study questionnaire. ImmuneRACE Cohort 3 recovered participants were defined by two consecutive negative NP/OP PCR tests, healthcare professional clearance, or symptom resolution. In the prospective study, whole blood, serum and a nasopharyngeal or oropharyngeal swab were collected from each participant by mobile phlebotomists. Over a roughly 2-month period, participants in the prospective study had the option of providing additional blood draws and questionnaires. Before DNA extraction, blood samples from the prospective study were shipped at room temperature or frozen.

The investigation overall reported the following: How much clinical and demographic metadata was included differed by source and by participant, and the metadata was provided uncurated.

The sample consisted of PBMCs or T cells enriched from blood (not recorded which). The clonotype comes from a young woman who had recovered from COVID-19. The chain employs TRBV5-1 and TRBJ1-3; the D gene is unclear. The CDR3: CASSTSLGNTIYF. In nucleotides, the sequence is TGCGCCAGCAGCACGTCACTTGGAAACACCATATATTTT.